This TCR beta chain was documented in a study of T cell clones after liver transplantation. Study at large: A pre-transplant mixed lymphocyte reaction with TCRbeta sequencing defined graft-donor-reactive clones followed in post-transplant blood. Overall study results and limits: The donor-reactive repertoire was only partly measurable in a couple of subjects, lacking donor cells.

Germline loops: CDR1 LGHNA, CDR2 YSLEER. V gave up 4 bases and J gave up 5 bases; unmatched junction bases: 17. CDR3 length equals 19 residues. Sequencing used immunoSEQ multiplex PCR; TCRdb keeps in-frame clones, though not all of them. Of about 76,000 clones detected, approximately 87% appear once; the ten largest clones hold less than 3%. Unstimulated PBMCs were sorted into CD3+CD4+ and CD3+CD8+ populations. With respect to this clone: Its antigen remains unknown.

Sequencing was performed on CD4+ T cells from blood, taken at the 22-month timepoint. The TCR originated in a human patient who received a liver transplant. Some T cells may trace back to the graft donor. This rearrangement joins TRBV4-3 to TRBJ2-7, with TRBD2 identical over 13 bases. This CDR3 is CASSRGSSTSGGARHEQYF. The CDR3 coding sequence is TGCGCCAGCAGCCGAGGCTCGAGTACTAGCGGGGGGGCTCGACACGAGCAGTACTTC.